These T cell receptor beta chains were read from a single sample in a study of blood T cell repertoires in COVID-19. Some clones are missing from TCRdb's copy, which holds only in-frame ones; the method was immunoSEQ multiplex PCR. The sample gives about 74,000 clones, 83% of which show up once; around two fifths is in the top ten. The sequenced material came from peripheral blood. The receptors derive from a man older than 75 with acute or convalescent COVID-19. Each CDR3 is given without its conserved first and last residue.

v_gene	j_gene	CDR3aa
TRBV5-1	TRBJ2-2	ASSPDPGTSESGELF
TRBV29-1	TRBJ1-2	SVTGFRNGYT
TRBV21-1	TRBJ2-5	ASSKVLAVIQETQY
TRBV21-1	TRBJ1-1	ASIHRDLNTEAF
TRBV7-2	TRBJ2-1	ASSLRGGGTNEQF
TRBV15	TRBJ2-2	ATSRDLAGGTGELF
TRBV6-2/TRBV6-3	TRBJ2-2	ASSYGTGSFSTGELF
TRBV7-7	TRBJ2-5	ASSPYGGEETQY
TRBV5-4	TRBJ1-6	ASSLDRVNSPLH
TRBV2	TRBJ1-1	ASTFDGGDTEAF
TRBV19	TRBJ1-4	ASNGLTATNEKLF
TRBV9	TRBJ2-3	ASSVPQGNTDTQY
TRBV7-3	TRBJ2-2	ASSLTGRNTGELF
TRBV7-9	TRBJ1-5	ASSPSPDQPQH
TRBV5-4	TRBJ2-2	ASSSTPRTGELF
TRBV4-3	TRBJ2-3	ASSQELAGGTDTQY
TRBV5-1	TRBJ1-2	ASSSRDGYGYT
TRBV18	TRBJ2-6	ASSPAGNSGANVLT
TRBV6-6	TRBJ2-6	ASKGGPSGANVLT
TRBV4-3	TRBJ2-1	ASSQAFGSSYNEQF
TRBV19	TRBJ2-5	ASNSGTGETQY
TRBV27	TRBJ1-1	ASQNRGVPEAF
TRBV28	TRBJ1-2	ASSPSGTPAVGYT
TRBV19	TRBJ2-1	ASSVSQGASYNEQF
TRBV5-3	TRBJ2-5	ARSIGQDFGETQY
TRBV10-2	TRBJ2-7	ASKTSGSYEQY
TRBV9	TRBJ2-2	ASSVRLAGGPGTGELF
TRBV7-2	TRBJ1-4	ASSQPRGAGEKLF
TRBV7-9	TRBJ2-1	ASSLDGHSNEQF
TRBV9	TRBJ2-7	ASSAGAGQDYEQY